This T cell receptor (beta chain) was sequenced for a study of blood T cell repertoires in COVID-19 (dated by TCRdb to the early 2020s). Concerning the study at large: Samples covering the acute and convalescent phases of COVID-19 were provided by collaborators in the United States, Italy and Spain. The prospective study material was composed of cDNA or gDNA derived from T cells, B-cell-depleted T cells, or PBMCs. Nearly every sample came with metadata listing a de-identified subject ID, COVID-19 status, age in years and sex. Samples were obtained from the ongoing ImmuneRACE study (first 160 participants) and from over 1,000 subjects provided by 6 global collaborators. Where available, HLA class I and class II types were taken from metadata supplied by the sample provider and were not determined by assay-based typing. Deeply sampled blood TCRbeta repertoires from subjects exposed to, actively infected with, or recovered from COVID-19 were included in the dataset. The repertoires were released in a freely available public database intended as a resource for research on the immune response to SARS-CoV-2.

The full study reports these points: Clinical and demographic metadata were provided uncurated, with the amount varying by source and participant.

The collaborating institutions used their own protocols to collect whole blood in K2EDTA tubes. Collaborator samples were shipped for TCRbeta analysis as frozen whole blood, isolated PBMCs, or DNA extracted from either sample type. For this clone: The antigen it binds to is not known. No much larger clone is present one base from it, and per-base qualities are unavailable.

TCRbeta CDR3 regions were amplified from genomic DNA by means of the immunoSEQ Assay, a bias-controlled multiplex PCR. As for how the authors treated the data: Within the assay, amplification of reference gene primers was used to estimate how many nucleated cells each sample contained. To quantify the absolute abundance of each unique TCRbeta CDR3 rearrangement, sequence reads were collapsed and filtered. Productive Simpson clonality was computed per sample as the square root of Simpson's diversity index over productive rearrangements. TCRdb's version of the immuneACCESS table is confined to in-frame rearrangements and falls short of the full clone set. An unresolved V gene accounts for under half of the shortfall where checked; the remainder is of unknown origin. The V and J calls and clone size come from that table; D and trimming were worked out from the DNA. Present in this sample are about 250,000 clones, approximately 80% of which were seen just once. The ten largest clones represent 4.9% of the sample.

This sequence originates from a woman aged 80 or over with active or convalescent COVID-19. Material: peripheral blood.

Here is the DNA: TGTGCCAGTAGACGACAGGGGAACGACCCCTACGAGCAGTACTTC. The encoded protein is CASRRQGNDPYEQYF. In this chain, TRBV19 is recombined with TRBJ2-7, with 8 bases in between that match TRBD1. Germline trimming amounts to 6 bases on V and 2 bases on J, with 9 as the count of junction bases outside the gene matches. From the germline V gene (reference sequence), CDR1 is LNHDA and CDR2 is SQIVND. The CDR3 sequence holds 15 residues, the cysteine and phenylalanine included. Of all the DNA, just the CDR3 is kept, 45 bases in frame from base 1.